This T cell receptor beta chain was observed in a study of human T cells and chemical hapten exposure. General study points: DPC sensitization left the count of TCRs above 1 in 1000 unchanged.

Unseparated into fractions, whole blood served as the source from which total RNA was extracted. Trimming removed 1 base at V and 1 base at J, with 10 bases between. The CDR3 contains 15 residues. Germline CDR1 reads SEHNR; CDR2 reads FQNEAQ (reference sequence). This clonotype has at least ten counts. No antigen is known for it. It was the library that attached unique molecular identifiers to individual cDNA molecules. A single record per CDR3 protein comes from TCRdb applying MiXCR to the 5' RACE reads. The sample includes around 140,000 distinct CDR3 sequences, around 4% of them seen just once. The rearrangement joins TRBV7-9 to TRBJ1-1, with D unresolved. This TCR was recovered from a female donor in good health. CDR3 sequence reads: CASSLETGSNTEAFF. In DNA form, the CDR3 reads TGTGCCAGCAGCTTAGAGACGGGTTCGAACACTGAAGCTTTCTTT.